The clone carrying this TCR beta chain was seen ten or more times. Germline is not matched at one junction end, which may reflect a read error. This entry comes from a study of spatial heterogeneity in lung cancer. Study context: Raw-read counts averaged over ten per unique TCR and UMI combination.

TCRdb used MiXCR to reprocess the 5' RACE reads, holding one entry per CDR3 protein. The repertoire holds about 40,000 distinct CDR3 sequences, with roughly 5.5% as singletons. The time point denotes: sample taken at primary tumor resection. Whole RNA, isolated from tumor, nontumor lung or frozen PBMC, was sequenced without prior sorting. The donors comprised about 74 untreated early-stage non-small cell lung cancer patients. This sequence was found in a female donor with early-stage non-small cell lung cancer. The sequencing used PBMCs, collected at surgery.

The DNA for the CDR3 is TGTGCCAGCAGTTTATGGCTCGGGGAGGACAGCTGGTTT. As protein: CASSLWLGEDSWF. The chain links TRBV12-3 or TRBV12-4 to TRBJ1-1, with D possibly being TRBD1 (6 bases). The CDR3 has 13 residues.